These T cell receptor beta chains were read from a single sample in a study of T-cell reconstitution after alpha-beta-depleted transplantation in children. TCRdb passed the PCR reads through MiXCR, listing each CDR3 protein once. The table includes roughly 240,000 distinct CDR3 sequences, around 7.5% detected once. The specimen comprised PBMCs, mostly from graft donor cells, sampled 180 days after TCRalphabeta/CD19-depleted stem cell transplant. The source of these receptors is a male patient under 18 who had a stem cell transplant for acute lymphoblastic leukemia, so the T cells may come from the graft donor. Both conserved end residues are trimmed from each CDR3. Fields, in order: J gene, V gene, CDR3 protein.

J: TRBJ2-6
V: TRBV28
CDR3: ASSFEGFGANVLT

J: TRBJ2-3
V: TRBV7-3
CDR3: ASSLMGLGKDTQY

J: TRBJ1-2
V: TRBV5-1
CDR3: ASECRGRWRVYGYT

J: TRBJ1-1
V: TRBV12-3/TRBV12-4
CDR3: ASSLEQGGTEAF

J: TRBJ1-2
V: TRBV7-2
CDR3: ASSLPVHYGYT

J: TRBJ1-1
V: TRBV7-9
CDR3: ASSLAMAGPMNTEAF

J: TRBJ2-1
V: TRBV4-2
CDR3: ASSPGGLAGLGEQF

J: TRBJ2-7
V: TRBV28
CDR3: ASSITGLAGVYEQY

J: TRBJ1-2
V: TRBV6-5
CDR3: ASSYSGGRGYGYT

J: TRBJ1-1
V: TRBV20-1
CDR3: SATTGANTEAF

J: TRBJ2-7
V: TRBV9
CDR3: ASSARGSSYEQY

J: TRBJ2-7
V: TRBV7-9
CDR3: ASSFPPRTPHYEQY

J: TRBJ1-1
V: TRBV3-1
CDR3: ASSPTGLSNTEAF

J: TRBJ2-4
V: TRBV7-2
CDR3: ASSLPGVGKNIQY

J: TRBJ2-7
V: TRBV9
CDR3: ASSARRDSLAYEQY

J: TRBJ2-7
V: TRBV21-1
CDR3: ASSKERDGEQY

J: TRBJ2-7
V: TRBV10-3
CDR3: AISGVAGGYEQY

J: TRBJ2-5
V: TRBV2
CDR3: ASSLRDREVTQY

J: TRBJ2-7
V: TRBV20-1
CDR3: SAPGPLRSSYEQY

J: TRBJ1-1
V: TRBV10-2
CDR3: ASSERVVKNTEAF

J: TRBJ1-4
V: TRBV9
CDR3: ASSVEDRINEKLF

J: TRBJ2-1
V: TRBV6-5
CDR3: ASSSPGATHTIYNEQF

J: TRBJ2-3
V: TRBV7-9
CDR3: ASSHGASYTDTQY

J: TRBJ1-2
V: TRBV24-1
CDR3: ATSDSRQGHGYT

J: TRBJ2-1
V: TRBV10-1
CDR3: ASSEGSGRAQGYNEQF

J: TRBJ1-1
V: TRBV9
CDR3: ASSGRSTEAF

J: TRBJ2-7
V: TRBV20-1
CDR3: SARARVISYEQY

J: TRBJ2-1
V: TRBV9
CDR3: ASSVTGGNEQF

J: TRBJ2-7
V: TRBV11-1
CDR3: ASSLLASGNYEQY

J: TRBJ2-2
V: TRBV5-5
CDR3: ASSGYREGNTGELF

J: TRBJ2-7
V: TRBV12-3/TRBV12-4
CDR3: ASSSRQGPYYEQY

J: TRBJ2-7
V: TRBV20-1
CDR3: SARDYYEQY

J: TRBJ1-6
V: TRBV7-2
CDR3: ASSLSTGMGRSYNSPLH

J: TRBJ1-1
V: TRBV20-1
CDR3: SARDGRGTEAF

J: TRBJ2-6
V: TRBV12-3/TRBV12-4
CDR3: ASSKRLTGTSGANVLT

J: TRBJ2-1
V: TRBV7-2
CDR3: ASSLGARRQF

J: TRBJ2-7
V: TRBV11-2
CDR3: ASSPPLGSGIYEQY

J: TRBJ1-2
V: TRBV19
CDR3: ASSFVSARNYGYT

J: TRBJ2-7
V: TRBV4-3
CDR3: ASSQGSGQGYEQY

J: TRBJ2-2
V: TRBV5-4
CDR3: ASSGTYNTGELF

J: TRBJ2-5
V: TRBV20-1
CDR3: SAHTSGRVQETQY

J: TRBJ2-3
V: TRBV13
CDR3: ASSFGTSGGPDTQY

J: TRBJ1-6
V: TRBV7-9
CDR3: ASSRGGPSYNSPLH

J: TRBJ2-7
V: TRBV12-3/TRBV12-4
CDR3: ASSLGRQGYEQY

J: TRBJ1-5
V: TRBV7-9
CDR3: ASSLGANSNQPQH

J: TRBJ2-5
V: TRBV3-1
CDR3: ASSLWTGRETQY

J: TRBJ2-2
V: TRBV28
CDR3: ASSSHWREANTGELF

J: TRBJ2-6
V: TRBV10-3
CDR3: AISMDRGGASGANVLT

J: TRBJ2-2
V: TRBV28
CDR3: ASSSPGQGTGELF